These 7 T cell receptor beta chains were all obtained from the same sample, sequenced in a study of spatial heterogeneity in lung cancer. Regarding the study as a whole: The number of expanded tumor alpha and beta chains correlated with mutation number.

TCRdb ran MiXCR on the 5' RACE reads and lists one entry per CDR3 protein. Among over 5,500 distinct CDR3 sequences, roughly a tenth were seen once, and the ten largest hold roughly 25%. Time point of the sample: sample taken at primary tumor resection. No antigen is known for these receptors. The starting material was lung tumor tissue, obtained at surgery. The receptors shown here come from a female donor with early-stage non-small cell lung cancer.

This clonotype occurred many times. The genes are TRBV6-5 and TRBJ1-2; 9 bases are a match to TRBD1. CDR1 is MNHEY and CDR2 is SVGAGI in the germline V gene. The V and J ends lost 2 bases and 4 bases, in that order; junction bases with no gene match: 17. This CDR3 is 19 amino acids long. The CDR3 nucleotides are TGTGCCAGCAGTTACCCCCGGGACAGGGCCCAGGGGCGCCTCTATGGCTACACCTTC. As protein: CASSYPRDRAQGRLYGYTF.

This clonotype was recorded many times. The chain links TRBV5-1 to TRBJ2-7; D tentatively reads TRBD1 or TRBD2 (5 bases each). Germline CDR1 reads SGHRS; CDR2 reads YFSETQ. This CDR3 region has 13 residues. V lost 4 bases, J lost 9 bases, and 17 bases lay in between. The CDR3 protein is CASSPDGTVVQYF. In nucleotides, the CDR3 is TGCGCCAGCAGCCCGGATGGGACGGTAGTGCAGTACTTC.

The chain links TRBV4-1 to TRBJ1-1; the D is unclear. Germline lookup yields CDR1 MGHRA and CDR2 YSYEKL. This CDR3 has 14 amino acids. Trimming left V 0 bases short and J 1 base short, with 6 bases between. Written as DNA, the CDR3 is TGCGCCAGCAGCCAAGATGGGCGGAACACTGAAGCTTTCTTT. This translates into CASSQDGRNTEAFF.

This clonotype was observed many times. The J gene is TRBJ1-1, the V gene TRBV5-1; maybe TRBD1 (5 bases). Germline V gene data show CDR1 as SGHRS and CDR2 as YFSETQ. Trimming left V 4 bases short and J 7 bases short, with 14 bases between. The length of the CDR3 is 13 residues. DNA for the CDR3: TGCGCCAGCAGCCTGTTCAGGGTAGATGAAGCTTTCTTT. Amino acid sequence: CASSLFRVDEAFF.

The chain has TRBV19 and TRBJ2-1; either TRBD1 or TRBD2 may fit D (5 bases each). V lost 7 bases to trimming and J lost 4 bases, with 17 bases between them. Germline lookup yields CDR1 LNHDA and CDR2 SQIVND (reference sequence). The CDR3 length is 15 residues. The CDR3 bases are TGTGCCAGTACTGGTGAGGGGCTGATGTACAATGAGCAGTTCTTC. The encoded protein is CASTGEGLMYNEQFF.

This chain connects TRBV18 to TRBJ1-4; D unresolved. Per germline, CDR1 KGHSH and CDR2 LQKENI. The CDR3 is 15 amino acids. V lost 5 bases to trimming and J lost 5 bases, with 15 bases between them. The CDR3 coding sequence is TGTGCCAGCTCAACTACCGGACGGGGAAATGAAAAACTGTTTTTT. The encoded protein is CASSTTGRGNEKLFF.

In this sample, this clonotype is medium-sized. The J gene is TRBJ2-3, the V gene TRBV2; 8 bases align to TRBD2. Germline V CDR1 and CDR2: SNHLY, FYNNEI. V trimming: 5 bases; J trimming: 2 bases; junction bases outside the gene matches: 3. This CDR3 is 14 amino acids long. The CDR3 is CASSPGGFTDTQYF. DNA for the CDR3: TGTGCCAGCAGTCCGGGGGGGTTCACAGATACGCAGTATTTT.